The text below deals with one T cell receptor beta chain. Its matching antigen is unknown. The sample originates from a study of PD-1 blockade in classical Hodgkin lymphoma. Findings and caveats of the study: CD8+ TCR diversity did not rise significantly by C4D1, unlike CD4+. Diversity similar to that of newly diagnosed patients was seen at baseline in complete responders. Underlying causes for the observed repertoire differences were not defined, possibly disease activity or prior therapy.

Measured with immunoSEQ multiplex PCR; TCRdb has only the in-frame clones, and not every one. The sample has about 15,000 clones; around 80% are singletons. CDR3 length: 14 residues. Germline CDR1 reads SGHVS; CDR2 reads FQNEAQ. V lost 5 bases and J lost 3; bases outside the gene matches: 4. The patients all showed relapse after autologous stem cell transplantation, while their brentuximab vedotin exposure varied. The chain has TRBV7-8 and TRBJ1-5, with 7 bases identical to TRBD1. This clonotype was sampled from a human donor with classical Hodgkin lymphoma. The sample in question was peripheral blood mononuclear cells (PBMCs), obtained before the second cycle of nivolumab. In nucleotides, the CDR3 is TGTGCCAGCAGCACACAGGGGCCCAATCAGCCCCAGCATTTT. Translating it yields CASSTQGPNQPQHF.